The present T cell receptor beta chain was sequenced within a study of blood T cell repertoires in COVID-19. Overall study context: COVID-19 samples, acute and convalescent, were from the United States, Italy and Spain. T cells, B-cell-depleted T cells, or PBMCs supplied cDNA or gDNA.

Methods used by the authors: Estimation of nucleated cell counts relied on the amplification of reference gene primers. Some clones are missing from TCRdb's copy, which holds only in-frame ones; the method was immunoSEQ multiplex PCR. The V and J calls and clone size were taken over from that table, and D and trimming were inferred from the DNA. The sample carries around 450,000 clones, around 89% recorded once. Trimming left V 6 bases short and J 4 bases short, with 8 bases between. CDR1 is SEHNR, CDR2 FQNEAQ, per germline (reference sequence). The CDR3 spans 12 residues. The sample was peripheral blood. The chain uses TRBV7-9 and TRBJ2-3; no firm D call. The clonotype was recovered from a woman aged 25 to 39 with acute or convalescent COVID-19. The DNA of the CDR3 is TGTGCCAGCAGTCGGTTGGCAGATACGCAGTATTTT. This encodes CASSRLADTQYF.